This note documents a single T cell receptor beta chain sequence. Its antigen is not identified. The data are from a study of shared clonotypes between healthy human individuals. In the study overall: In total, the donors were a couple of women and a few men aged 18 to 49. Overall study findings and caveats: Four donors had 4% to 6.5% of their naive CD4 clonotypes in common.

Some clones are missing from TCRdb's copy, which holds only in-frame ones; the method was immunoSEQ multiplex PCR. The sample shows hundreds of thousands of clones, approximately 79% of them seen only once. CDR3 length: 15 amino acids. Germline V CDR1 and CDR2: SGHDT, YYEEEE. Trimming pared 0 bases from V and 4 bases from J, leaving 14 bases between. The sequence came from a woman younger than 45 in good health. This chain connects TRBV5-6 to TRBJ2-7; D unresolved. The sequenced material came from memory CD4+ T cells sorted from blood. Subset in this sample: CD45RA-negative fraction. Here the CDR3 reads CASSLGPPPGYEQYF. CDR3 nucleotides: TGTGCCAGCAGCTTGGGGCCTCCCCCCGGGTACGAGCAGTACTTC. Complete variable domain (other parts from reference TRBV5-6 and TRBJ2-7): DAGVTQSPTHLIKTRGQQVTLRCSPKSGHDTVSWYQQALGQGPQFIFQYYEEEERQRGNFPDRFSGHQFPNYSSELNVNALLLGDSALYLCASSLGPPPGYEQYFGPGTRLTVT.